The present T cell receptor beta chain was sequenced within a study of vaccination and CD4 T cells after COVID-19 (dated by TCRdb to between 2021 and 2023). Concerning the study at large: Every convalescent patient had a positive nasal swab PCR test for SARS-CoV-2, with mild disease in about nine patients and severe disease in one. The convalescent cohort comprised six males and four females, including two Hispanic individuals, seven Caucasians, two Asians and one multiracial person. Participants got two doses of the Pfizer-BioNTech BNT162b2 vaccine (n=8) or two doses of the Moderna mRNA-1273 vaccine (n=2). Post-COVID blood samples were collected from convalescent patients a median of around 100 days after diagnosis, with a range of roughly 30 to 170 days. Post-vaccine blood samples were taken a median of approximately 76 days after the second vaccine dose, with a range of about 13 to 250 days. Culture stimuli were overlapping spike peptide pools from SARS-CoV-2 and from the common cold coronaviruses HCoV-NL63, HCoV-OC43 and HCoV-229E. As controls, cultures received a CEFX viral epitope pool (the positive control), an HIV-1 Nef peptide pool (the negative control), or no peptide at all. In roughly 11 COVID-19 convalescent patients and a handful of infection-naive healthy vaccine recipients, the spike-specific CD4+ TCR repertoire before mRNA vaccination was compared with the repertoire after mRNA vaccination. General study outcomes and caveats: The number of convalescent patients in the study was relatively small, and the study did not examine early timepoints following natural infection. In convalescent patients, a median roughly 88% of post-vaccine SARS-CoV-2-reactive clones were detected only after vaccination, suggesting vaccine-specific priming. In convalescent patients, nearly all vaccine-specific clones (304 of 307) were found to be mono-reactive for SARS-CoV-2 spike rather than cross-reactive with common cold coronaviruses. The median count of SARS-CoV-2-reactive clonotypes went up from around 21 after infection to 38 after vaccination, although the change was not significant.

A note on this clonotype: The antigen this receptor binds is unknown. Qualities for individual bases were not recorded, and no much larger clone is one base off.

The CDR3, from cysteine to phenylalanine, totals 15 residues. Just CDR3 DNA is preserved here, 45 bases in frame from base 1. V is cut by 4 bases and J by 5 bases, and the space between the germline ends is 15 bases. The germline V gene (reference sequence) sets CDR1 to SEHNR and CDR2 to FQNEAQ. Library preparation employed PCR. At the Johns Hopkins FTIC core, DNA from the cultured CD4+ T cells underwent TCR sequencing with the Oncomine TCR Beta short-read assay. The QIAamp micro DNA kit was used to extract genomic DNA from the cultured CD4+ T cells. Oncomine TCR Beta libraries made from cultured CD4+ T cells were pooled using unique dual indexes and sequenced on an Illumina iSeq 100. On the authors' methods: Non-productive sequences were removed, and CDR3s that did not start with C, did not end with F or W, or were shorter than 7 amino acids were discarded. Antigen-specific clonotypes were identified with the MANAFEST web application by comparing peptide-stimulated wells with reference and other culture wells. An FDR below 0.05, an odds ratio above 5, and a productive frequency above 0.1% in at least two of three replicate wells were required for clones to be considered positive. Cross-reactive clonotypes were defined as significantly expanded in both SARS-CoV-2 spike wells and at least one common cold coronavirus spike condition. Levenshtein distances (stringdist) and unrooted phylogenetic trees (ape) in R version 3.6.1 were used to assess CDR3 homology. In TCRdb, the public reads were trimmed at Q25 with fastp and aligned with MiXCR, with productive beta chains retained. Records with the same CDR3 protein are collapsed into one entry carrying the most frequent genes and DNA. The V and J calls follow TCRdb's processing rather than the paper's. The sample table contains 9,000 to 13,000 distinct CDR3 sequences; only one count was recorded for over 40% of them. In total, the top ten clones hold about a fifth of the sample.

The treatment or condition label corresponds to: approximately 10-day PBMC culture with coronavirus spike peptide pools or control peptides (ViraFEST assay). To expand antigen-specific T cells with peptide pools and then pick out the expanded clonotypes through TCR sequencing, the study relied on the ViraFEST assay. The convalescent patients' positive SARS-CoV-2 PCR tests fell between March and December 2020, which was before the Alpha, Beta and Delta variants emerged in the United States. PBMCs were cultured at roughly 1.8 million per well in IMDM supplemented with 5% human AB serum and about 10 IU/ml IL-2, with 9.5 to 10 ug/ml peptide pools added. On days 3 and 7, half of the culture medium was replaced with fresh IL-2-containing medium. After 10 days of culture, CD4+ T cells were isolated by negative selection using the EasySep CD4+ T cell isolation kit. PBMCs were separated from whole blood using Ficoll-Paque Plus gradient centrifugation and then either used fresh or cryopreserved at -140C. In general, triplicate wells were set up for every culture condition.

The specimen sequenced was CD4+ T cells from blood, cultured in vitro. This receptor was identified in a human donor who had recovered from COVID-19. Recombination joined TRBV7-9 with TRBJ1-5, with no reliable assignment of the D segment. Read as DNA, the sequence is TGTGCCAGCAGCTCCAATCTGGACTCTCATCAGCCCCAGCATTTT. It codes for CASSSNLDSHQPQHF.